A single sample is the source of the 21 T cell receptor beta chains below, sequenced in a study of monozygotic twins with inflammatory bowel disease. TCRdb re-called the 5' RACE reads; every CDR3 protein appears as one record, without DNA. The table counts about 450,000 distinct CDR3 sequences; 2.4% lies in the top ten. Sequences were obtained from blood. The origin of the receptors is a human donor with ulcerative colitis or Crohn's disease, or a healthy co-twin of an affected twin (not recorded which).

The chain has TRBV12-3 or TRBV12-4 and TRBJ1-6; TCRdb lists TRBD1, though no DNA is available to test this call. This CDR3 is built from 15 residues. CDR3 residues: CASRIRTGPNSPLHF.

The CDR3 sequence is CSARTSGGFTGELFF. The chain joins TRBV20-1 to TRBJ2-2; TCRdb picks TRBD2, but there is no DNA to check that call. Germline CDR1 DFQATT, CDR2 SNEGSKA (reference sequence). This CDR3 is 15 amino acids long.

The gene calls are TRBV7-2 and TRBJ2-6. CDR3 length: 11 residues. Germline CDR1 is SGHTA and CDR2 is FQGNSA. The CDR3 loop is CASTPSIVLTF.

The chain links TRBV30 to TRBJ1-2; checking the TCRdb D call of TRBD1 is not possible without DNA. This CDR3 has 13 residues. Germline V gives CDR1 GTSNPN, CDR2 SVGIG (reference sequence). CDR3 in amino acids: CAWSVGTHYGYTF.

CDR3 loop: CASSPSLADEQFF. This rearrangement joins TRBV7-9 to TRBJ2-1. The CDR3 contains 13 residues. The germline CDR1 and CDR2 sequences are SEHNR and FQNEAQ (reference sequence).

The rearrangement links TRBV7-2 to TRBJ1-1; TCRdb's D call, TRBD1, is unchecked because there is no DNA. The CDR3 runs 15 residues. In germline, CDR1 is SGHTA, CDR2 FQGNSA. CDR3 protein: CASSLMGLMNTEAFF.

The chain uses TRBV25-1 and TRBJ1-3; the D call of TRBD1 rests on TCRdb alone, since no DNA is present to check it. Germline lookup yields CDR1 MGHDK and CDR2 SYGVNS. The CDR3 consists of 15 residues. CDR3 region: CATRGQLVSGNTIYF.

The CDR3 spells CASSLLQGSANTGELFF. The rearrangement joins TRBV19 to TRBJ2-2; TCRdb returns TRBD1, unconfirmable since there is no DNA. The CDR3 covers 17 residues. Germline V gene lookup returns CDR1 LNHDA and CDR2 SQIVND (reference sequence).

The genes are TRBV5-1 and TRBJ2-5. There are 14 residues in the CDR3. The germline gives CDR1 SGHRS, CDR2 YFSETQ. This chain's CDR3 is CASSLAVEKETQYF.

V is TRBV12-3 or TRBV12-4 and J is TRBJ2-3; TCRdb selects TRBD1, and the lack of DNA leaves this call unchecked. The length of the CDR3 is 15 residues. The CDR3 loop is CASSPRRLSTDTQYF.

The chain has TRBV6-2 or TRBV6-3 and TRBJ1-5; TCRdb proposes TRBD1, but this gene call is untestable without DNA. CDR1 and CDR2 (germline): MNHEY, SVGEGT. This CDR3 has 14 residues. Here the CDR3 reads CASNTGGYNQPQHF.

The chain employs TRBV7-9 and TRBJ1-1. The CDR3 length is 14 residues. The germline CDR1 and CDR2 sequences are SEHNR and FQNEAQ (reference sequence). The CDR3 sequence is CASSLDQANTEAFF.

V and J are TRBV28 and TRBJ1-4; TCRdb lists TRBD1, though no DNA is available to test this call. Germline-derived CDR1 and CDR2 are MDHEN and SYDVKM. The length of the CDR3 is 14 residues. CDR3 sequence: CASTQGIGREKLFF.

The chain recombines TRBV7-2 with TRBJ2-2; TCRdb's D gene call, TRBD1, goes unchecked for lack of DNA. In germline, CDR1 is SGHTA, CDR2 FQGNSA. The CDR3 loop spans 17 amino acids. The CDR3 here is CASRSPGTTSNTGELFF. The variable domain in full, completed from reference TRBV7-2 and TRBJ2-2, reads GAGVSQSPSNKVTEKGKDVELRCDPISGHTALYWYRQSLGQGLEFLIYFQGNSAPDKSGLPSDRFSAERTGGSVSTLTIQRTQQEDSAVYLCASRSPGTTSNTGELFFGEGSRLTVL.

The CDR3 sequence: CASSQGAGDEQFF. The chain links TRBV7-2 to TRBJ2-1; TCRdb indicates TRBD2, and absent DNA this call remains unverified. The CDR3 length is 13 residues. The germline gives CDR1 SGHTA, CDR2 FQGNSA.

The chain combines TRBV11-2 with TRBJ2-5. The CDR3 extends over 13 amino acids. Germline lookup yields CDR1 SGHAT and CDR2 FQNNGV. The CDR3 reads CASSPQLKETQYF.

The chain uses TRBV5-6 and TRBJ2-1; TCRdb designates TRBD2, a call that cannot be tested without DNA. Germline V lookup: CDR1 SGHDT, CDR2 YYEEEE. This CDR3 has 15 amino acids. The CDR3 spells CASSFRRGVYNEQFF.

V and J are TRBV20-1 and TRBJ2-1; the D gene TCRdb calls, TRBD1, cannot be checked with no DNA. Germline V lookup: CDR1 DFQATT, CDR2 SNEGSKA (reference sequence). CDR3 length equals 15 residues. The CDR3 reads CSARDAGPGGLEQFF.

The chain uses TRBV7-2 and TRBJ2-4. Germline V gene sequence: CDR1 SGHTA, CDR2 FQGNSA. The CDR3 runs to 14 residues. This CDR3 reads CASRLSIAKNIQYF. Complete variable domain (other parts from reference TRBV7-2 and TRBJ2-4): GAGVSQSPSNKVTEKGKDVELRCDPISGHTALYWYRQSLGQGLEFLIYFQGNSAPDKSGLPSDRFSAERTGGSVSTLTIQRTQQEDSAVYLCASRLSIAKNIQYFGAGTRLSVL.

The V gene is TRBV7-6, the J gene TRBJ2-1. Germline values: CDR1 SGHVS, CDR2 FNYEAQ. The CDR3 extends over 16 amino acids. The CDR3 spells CASSDTAGDSYNEQFF.

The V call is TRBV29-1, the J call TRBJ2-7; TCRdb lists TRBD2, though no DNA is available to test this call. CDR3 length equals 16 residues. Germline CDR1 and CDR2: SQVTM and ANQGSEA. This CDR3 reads CSVGVAGAAYTYEQYF.